The sequence of this TCR beta chain was determined in a study of cytomegalovirus exposure and HLA in healthy donors. Study-level background: An earlier analysis identified approximately 110 million unique TCR beta sequences in some 170 million T cells.

Study conclusions and caveats: Cytomegalovirus status was reportedly diagnosed by the classifier with high sensitivity and specificity.

Use of 60 Vbeta and 13 Jbeta primers characterized the PCR. The data were produced by immunoSEQ multiplex PCR, yet TCRdb's version contains in-frame clones alone and is incomplete. The sample shows about 130,000 clones, approximately 74% of them seen only once. Germline CDR1 MDHEN, CDR2 SYDVKM. Trimming shortened V by 6 bases and J by 7 bases, and 15 bases separated the two germline ends. The CDR3 length is 13 residues. In regard to this clone: Its target is not known.

Sequenced input: PBMCs. The sequence was collected from a male donor in good health and CMV-seronegative. V usage is TRBV28 and J usage is TRBJ1-1, with D maybe TRBD1 (6 bases). The CDR3 DNA reads as TGTGCCAGCAGCCCGGTCAGGGGCGATGAAGCTTTCTTT. Protein: CASSPVRGDEAFF. The entire variable domain, with the rest obtained from reference TRBV28 and TRBJ1-1, is as follows: DVKVTQSSRYLVKRTGEKVFLECVQDMDHENMFWYRQDPGLGLRLIYFSYDVKMKEKGDIPEGYSVSREKKERFSLILESASTNQTSMYLCASSPVRGDEAFFGQGTRLTVV.